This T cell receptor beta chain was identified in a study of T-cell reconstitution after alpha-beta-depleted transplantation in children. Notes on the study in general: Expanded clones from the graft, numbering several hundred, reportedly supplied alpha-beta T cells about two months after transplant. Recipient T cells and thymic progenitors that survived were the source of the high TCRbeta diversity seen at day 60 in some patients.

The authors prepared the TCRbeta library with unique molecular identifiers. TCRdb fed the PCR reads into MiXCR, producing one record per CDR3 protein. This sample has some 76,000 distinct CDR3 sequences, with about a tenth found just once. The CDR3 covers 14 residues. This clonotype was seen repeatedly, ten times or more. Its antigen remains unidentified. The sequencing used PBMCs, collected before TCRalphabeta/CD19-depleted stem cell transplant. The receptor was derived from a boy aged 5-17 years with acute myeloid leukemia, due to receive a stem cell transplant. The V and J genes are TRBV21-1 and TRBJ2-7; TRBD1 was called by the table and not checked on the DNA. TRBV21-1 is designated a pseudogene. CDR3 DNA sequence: TGTGCCAGCAGCTGCCGGGACAGGGGCCCCGAGCAGTACGTC. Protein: CASSCRDRGPEQYV.